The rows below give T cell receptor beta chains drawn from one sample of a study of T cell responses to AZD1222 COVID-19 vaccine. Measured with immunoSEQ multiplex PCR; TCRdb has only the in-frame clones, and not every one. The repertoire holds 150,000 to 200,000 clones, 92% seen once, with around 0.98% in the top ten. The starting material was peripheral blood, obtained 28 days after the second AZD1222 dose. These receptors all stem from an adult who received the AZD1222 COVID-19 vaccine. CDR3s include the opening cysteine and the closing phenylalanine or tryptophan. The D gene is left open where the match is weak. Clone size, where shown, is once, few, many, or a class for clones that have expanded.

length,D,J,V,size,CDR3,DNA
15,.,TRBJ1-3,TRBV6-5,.,CASSYLTGTGNTIYF,TGTGCCAGCAGTTACCTAACAGGGACTGGAAACACCATATATTTT
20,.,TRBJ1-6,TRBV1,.,CTSSQGNTRGAGDDDSPLHF,TGCACCAGCAGCCAAGGTAATACCCGGGGGGCAGGGGACGATGATTCACCCCTCCACTTT
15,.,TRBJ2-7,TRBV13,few,CASSPSQGTSYEQYF,TGTGCCAGCAGCCCCTCACAGGGCACCTCCTACGAGCAGTACTTC
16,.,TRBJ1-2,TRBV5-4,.,CASSLAGRTGHYGYTF,TGTGCCAGCAGCTTGGCAGGGCGAACGGGCCACTATGGCTACACCTTC
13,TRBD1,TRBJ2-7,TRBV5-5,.,CASSLLTGVEQYF,TGTGCCAGCAGCTTGTTGACAGGGGTTGAGCAGTACTTC
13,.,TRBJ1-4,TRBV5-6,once,CASHQGQQEKLFF,TGTGCCAGCCACCAGGGTCAGCAGGAAAAACTGTTTTTT
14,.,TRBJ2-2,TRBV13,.,CASSFVDRTGELFF,TGTGCCAGCAGCTTCGTTGACAGGACCGGGGAGCTGTTTTTT
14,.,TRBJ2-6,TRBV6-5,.,CASSLDPGANVLTF,TGTGCCAGCAGTTTAGACCCTGGGGCCAACGTCCTGACTTTC
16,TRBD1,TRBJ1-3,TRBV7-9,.,CASSPNRGVSGNTIYF,TGTGCCAGCAGCCCTAACAGGGGAGTCTCTGGAAACACCATATATTTT
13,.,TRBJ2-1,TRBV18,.,CASSPIRDNEQFF,TGTGCCAGCTCACCCATCCGGGACAATGAGCAGTTCTTC
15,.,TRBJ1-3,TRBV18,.,CASSPRPESGNTIYF,TGTGCCAGCTCACCACGACCAGAGTCTGGAAACACCATATATTTT
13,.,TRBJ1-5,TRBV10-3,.,CAISGQFNQPQHF,TGTGCCATCAGTGGTCAATTTAATCAGCCCCAGCATTTT
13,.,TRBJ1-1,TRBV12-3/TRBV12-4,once,CASSSMDGNEAFF,TGTGCCAGCAGTTCGATGGACGGCAATGAAGCTTTCTTT
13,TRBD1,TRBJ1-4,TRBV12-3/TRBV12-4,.,CASTTGGNEKLFF,TGTGCCAGCACAACAGGGGGTAATGAAAAACTGTTTTTT
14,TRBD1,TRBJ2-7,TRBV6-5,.,CASSFSGQGHEQYF,TGTGCCAGCAGTTTCTCCGGACAGGGCCACGAGCAGTACTTC
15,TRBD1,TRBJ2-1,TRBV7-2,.,CASRTSGTGYNEQFF,TGTGCCAGCAGGACCTCCGGGACAGGGTACAATGAGCAGTTCTTC
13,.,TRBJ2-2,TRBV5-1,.,CASSLFPAGELFF,TGCGCCAGCAGCTTGTTCCCTGCCGGGGAGCTGTTTTTT
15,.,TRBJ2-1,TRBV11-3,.,CASSLDGGLYNEQFF,TGTGCCAGCAGCTTAGACGGGGGGCTATACAATGAGCAGTTCTTC
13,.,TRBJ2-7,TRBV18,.,CASSDGTDYEQYF,TGTGCCAGCTCGGACGGGACGGACTACGAGCAGTACTTC
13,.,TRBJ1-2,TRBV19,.,CASTPGAGYGYTF,TGTGCCAGTACCCCAGGGGCGGGCTATGGCTACACCTTC
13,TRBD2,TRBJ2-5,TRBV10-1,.,CASSRAAGGTQYF,TGCGCCAGCAGTAGGGCAGCGGGGGGGACCCAGTACTTC
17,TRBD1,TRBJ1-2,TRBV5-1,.,CASSLGPGQGALDGYTF,TGCGCCAGCAGCTTGGGACCCGGACAGGGGGCTTTGGATGGCTACACCTTC
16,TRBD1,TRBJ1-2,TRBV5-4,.,CASSLAGQGLNYGYTF,TGTGCCAGCAGCCTAGCGGGACAGGGCTTGAACTATGGCTACACCTTC
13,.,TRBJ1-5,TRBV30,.,CAWAADGGQPQHF,TGTGCCTGGGCCGCGGACGGGGGTCAGCCCCAGCATTTT
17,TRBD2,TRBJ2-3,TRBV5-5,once,CASSLRYLAGTPDTQYF,TGTGCCAGCAGCTTGCGGTACCTAGCGGGGACCCCAGATACGCAGTATTTT
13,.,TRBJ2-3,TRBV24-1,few,CATSEVGADTQYF,TGTGCCACCAGTGAGGTTGGGGCAGATACGCAGTATTTT
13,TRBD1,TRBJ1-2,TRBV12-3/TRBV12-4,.,CASSTNNRGGYTF,TGTGCCAGCAGTACGAATAACAGGGGGGGCTACACCTTC
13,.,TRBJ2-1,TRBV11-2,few,CASSLARMGEQFF,TGTGCCAGCAGCTTAGCCAGGATGGGCGAGCAGTTCTTC
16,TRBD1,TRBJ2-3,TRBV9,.,CASSALGGSGTDTQYF,TGTGCCAGCAGCGCCCTAGGGGGCAGTGGGACAGATACGCAGTATTTT
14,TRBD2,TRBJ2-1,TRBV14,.,CASSPQFSGGEQFF,TGTGCCAGCAGCCCACAATTTAGCGGGGGCGAGCAGTTCTTC
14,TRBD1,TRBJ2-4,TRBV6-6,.,CASSTGQGRNIQYF,TGTGCCAGCAGTACCGGACAGGGTCGAAACATTCAGTACTTC
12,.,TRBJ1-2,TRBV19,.,CASSIVAGGYTF,TGTGCCAGTAGTATAGTGGCTGGCGGCTACACCTTC
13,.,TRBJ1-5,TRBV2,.,CASSESPHQPQHF,TGTGCCAGCAGTGAATCCCCCCATCAGCCCCAGCATTTT
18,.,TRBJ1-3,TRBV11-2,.,CASSLRGPGKGSGNTIYF,TGTGCCAGCAGTTTAAGGGGCCCGGGAAAGGGGTCTGGAAACACCATATATTTT
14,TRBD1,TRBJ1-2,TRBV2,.,CASSDQQGVYGYTF,TGTGCCAGCAGTGATCAACAGGGGGTCTATGGCTACACCTTC
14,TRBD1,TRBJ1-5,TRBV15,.,CATTEDRGVQPQHF,TGTGCCACCACGGAAGACAGGGGGGTTCAGCCCCAGCATTTT
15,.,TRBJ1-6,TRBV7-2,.,CASSLMTPDNSPLHF,TGTGCCAGCAGCTTAATGACACCGGATAATTCACCCCTCCACTTT
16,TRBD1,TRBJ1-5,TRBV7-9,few,CASSIGTAYSNQPQHF,TGTGCCAGCAGCATTGGGACAGCGTATAGCAATCAGCCCCAGCATTTT
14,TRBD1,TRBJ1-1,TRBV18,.,CASSRQGAGTEAFF,TGTGCCAGCTCACGTCAGGGGGCGGGCACTGAAGCTTTCTTT
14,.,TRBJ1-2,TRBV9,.,CASSVQGNGYGYTF,TGTGCCAGCAGCGTACAGGGGAACGGCTATGGCTACACCTTC
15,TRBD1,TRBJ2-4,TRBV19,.,CASSAPPGQVNIQYF,TGTGCCAGTAGTGCCCCGCCGGGACAGGTGAACATTCAGTACTTC
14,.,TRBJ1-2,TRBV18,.,CASSPADSNYGYTF,TGTGCCAGCTCACCAGCGGACAGCAACTATGGCTACACCTTC
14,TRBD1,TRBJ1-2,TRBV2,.,CASSAMTGAYGYTF,TGTGCCAGCAGTGCGATGACAGGGGCGTATGGCTACACCTTC
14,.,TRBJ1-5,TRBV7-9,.,CASSLGQVHQPQHF,TGTGCCAGCAGCTTAGGACAGGTTCATCAGCCCCAGCATTTT
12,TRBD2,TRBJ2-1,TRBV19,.,CASSTPGGEQFF,TGTGCCAGTAGTACCCCGGGGGGAGAGCAGTTCTTC
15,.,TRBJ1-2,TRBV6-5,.,CASTRGVVQGTGYTF,TGTGCCAGCACCAGAGGTGTGGTACAGGGCACCGGCTACACCTTC
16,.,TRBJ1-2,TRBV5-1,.,CASSLGAGSTNYGYTF,TGCGCCAGCAGCTTGGGGGCAGGGAGTACCAACTATGGCTACACCTTC
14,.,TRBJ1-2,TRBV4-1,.,CASSQDRALYGYTF,TGCGCCAGCAGCCAAGATAGGGCACTATATGGCTACACCTTC